This T cell receptor (beta chain) is from a study of CD8+CD57+ T cells in acquired aplastic anemia. Background on the study: When averaged, DNA from sorted CD4+ and CD8+ cells came to around 3.4 ug. Study conclusions and caveats: Overlapping CD8+ CDR3 repertoires of patients and controls contained roughly 29 shared sequences.

CDR1 is KGHDR, CDR2 SFDVKD, per germline. V lost 2 bases to trimming and J lost 3 bases, with 6 bases between them. The CDR3 has 13 residues. By flow cytometry, patients selected for sequencing had shown an expansion of CD8+CD57+ cells. Patients were therapy-naive when their blood was sampled. Genomic DNA, serving as template, underwent TCR beta VDJ and CDR3 profiling. TCRdb reprocessed the reads with MiXCR, giving one entry per CDR3 protein. This sample carries some 150,000 distinct CDR3 sequences, roughly half of them seen once, and the ten largest clones take 9.5% to 15%. This clonotype turned up a few times. Its cognate antigen is unknown.

The origin of this receptor is a human donor with aplastic anemia. Sample: sorted CD4+, CD8+, or CD8+CD57+ T cells (not recorded which) from PBMCs. The rearrangement links TRBV24-1 to TRBJ1-2; no definite D call. The chain's CDR3 is CATSDYRDYGYTF. The CDR3 region has the DNA TGTGCCACCAGTGATTATCGGGACTATGGCTACACCTTC.